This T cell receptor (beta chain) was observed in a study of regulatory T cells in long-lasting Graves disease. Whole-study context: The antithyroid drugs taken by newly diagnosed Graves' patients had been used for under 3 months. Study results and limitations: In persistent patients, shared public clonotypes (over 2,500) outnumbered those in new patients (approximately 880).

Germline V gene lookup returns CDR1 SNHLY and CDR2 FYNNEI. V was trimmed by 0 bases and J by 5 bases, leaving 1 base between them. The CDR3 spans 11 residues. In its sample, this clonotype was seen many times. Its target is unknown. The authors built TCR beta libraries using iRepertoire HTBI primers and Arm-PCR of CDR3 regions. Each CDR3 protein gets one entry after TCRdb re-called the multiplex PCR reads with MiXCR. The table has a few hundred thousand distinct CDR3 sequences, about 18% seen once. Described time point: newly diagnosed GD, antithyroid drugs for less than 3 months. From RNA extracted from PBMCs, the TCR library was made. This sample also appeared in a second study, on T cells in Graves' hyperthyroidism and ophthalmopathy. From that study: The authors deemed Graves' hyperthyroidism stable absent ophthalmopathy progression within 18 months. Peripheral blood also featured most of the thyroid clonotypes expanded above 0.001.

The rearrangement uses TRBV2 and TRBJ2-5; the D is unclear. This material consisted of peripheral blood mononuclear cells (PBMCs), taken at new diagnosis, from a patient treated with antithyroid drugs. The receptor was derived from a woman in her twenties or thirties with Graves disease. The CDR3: CASSEAETQYF. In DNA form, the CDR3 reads TGTGCCAGCAGTGAAGCGGAGACCCAGTACTTC.